This TCR beta chain was identified in a study of blood T cell repertoires in COVID-19 (TCRdb year 2020). With respect to the entire study: Samples from collaborators originated in the United States, Italy and Spain and spanned both the acute and convalescent phases of COVID-19. The prospective study material was composed of cDNA or gDNA derived from T cells, B-cell-depleted T cells, or PBMCs. The dataset comprised deeply sampled blood TCRbeta repertoires from subjects exposed to, actively infected with, or recovered from COVID-19. A freely available public database, intended as a resource for researchers studying the immune response to SARS-CoV-2, is where the repertoires were released. The samples were drawn from two sources: the first 160 participants of the ongoing ImmuneRACE study, and 1,000 to 1,500 subjects contributed by 6 global collaborators. Sample metadata almost always included a de-identified subject ID, COVID-19 status, age in years and sex. HLA class I and class II types, where available, came from metadata supplied by the sample provider rather than from assay-based typing.

TCRbeta CDR3 regions were amplified from genomic DNA by means of the immunoSEQ Assay, a bias-controlled multiplex PCR. The source study handled its data this way. Nucleated cell counts per sample were estimated from amplification of reference gene primers within the assay. To quantify the absolute abundance of each unique TCRbeta CDR3 rearrangement, sequence reads were collapsed and filtered. Productive Simpson clonality was computed per sample as the square root of Simpson's diversity index over productive rearrangements. The immuneACCESS repertoire file appears here via TCRdb, limited to in-frame rearrangements. These files lack a portion of the clones; in checked studies, under half of the deficit traces to unresolved V genes, and the cause of the others is not known. V and J calls and clone size are copied from that table; D and trimming were computed from the DNA. Here the sample has 300,000 or so clones; roughly nine tenths occur a single time. Jointly, the top ten make up approximately 2.9% of the sample.

Participants in the prospective study were aged roughly 18 to 100 years, lived in 20 to 25 United States geographic areas, and enrolled through a virtual design. In the prospective study, cohorts were assigned on the basis of participant-reported clinical history obtained from a screening survey and a study questionnaire. Exposed participants had been in contact, within 2 weeks of entering the study, with a person who had a PCR-confirmed or clinician-diagnosed case of COVID-19. In the prospective study, mobile phlebotomists collected whole blood, serum and a nasopharyngeal or oropharyngeal swab from each participant. Additional blood draws and questionnaires over an approximately two-month period could optionally be provided by prospective study participants. Blood samples from the prospective study were shipped frozen or at room temperature prior to DNA extraction. The full study reports these points: The quantity of clinical and demographic metadata differed by source and by participant and was supplied without curation.

Deletion took 3 bases off V and 6 bases off J, with a span of 20 bases between the germline ends. There are 16 amino acids in the CDR3, from cysteine to phenylalanine inclusive. Only the CDR3 DNA is retained, 48 bases long and in frame from the first base. Looking up the germline V gene (reference sequence) yields CDR1 LGHDT and CDR2 YNNKEL. Details on this clone: Its antigen is unknown. Qualities for individual bases were not recorded, and no much larger clone is one base off.

The sample was PBMCs or T cells enriched from blood (not recorded which). This chain is built from TRBV3-1 (or the pseudogene TRBV3-2) and TRBJ1-2; 5 matching bases give a weak D call of TRBD1. The sequence was obtained from a woman aged 45-65 years who had been exposed to COVID-19. This receptor has the CDR3 CASSHPRLGGSHGYTF. The sequenced DNA: TGTGCCAGCAGCCACCCCCGGTTGGGGGGGAGCCATGGCTACACCTTC.